The 9 T cell receptor beta chains below all came from one sample that was sequenced in a study of blood T cell repertoires in COVID-19. Some clones are missing from TCRdb's copy, which holds only in-frame ones; the method was immunoSEQ multiplex PCR. The repertoire has about 120,000 clones, over 75% of them found once; the top ten carry 1.5% to 2%. The sequenced material came from peripheral blood. These receptor sequences come from a human donor with active COVID-19. The donor label of this sample is uncertain.

The V gene is TRBV5-8, the J gene TRBJ2-5; 11 nucleotides agree with TRBD2. This CDR3 spans 15 amino acids. The V and J ends lost 0 bases and 2 bases, in that order; junction bases with no gene match: 0. Germline CDR1 is SGHTS and CDR2 is YDEGEE. Written as DNA, the CDR3 is TGTGCCAGCAGCTTGGGACTAGCGGGGCAAGAGACCCAGTACTTC. This gives the protein CASSLGLAGQETQYF.

This rearrangement joins TRBV11-2 to TRBJ2-3; 7 bases match TRBD1. Germline V gene data show CDR1 as SGHAT and CDR2 as FQNNGV. This CDR3 has 14 residues. The V segment lost 4 bases and the J segment 7 bases; nucleotides outside the gene matches: 8. The CDR3 nucleotides read TGTGCCAGCAGCTCCAACAGGGGTTCCTATACGCAGTATTTT. Residues: CASSSNRGSYTQYF.

The chain links TRBV13 to TRBJ1-1, with 7 bases aligning to TRBD1. CDR1 is PRHDT and CDR2 is FYEKMQ in the germline V gene (reference sequence). The CDR3 totals 14 residues. Trimming at V came to 5 bases and at J to 4 bases, leaving 7 bases not matched to a gene. The CDR3 region has the DNA TGTGCCAGCAGCACAACTCCAGGGGGCACTGAAGCTTTCTTT. This sequence encodes CASSTTPGGTEAFF. Using reference TRBV13 and TRBJ1-1 for the parts outside the CDR3, the full variable domain is AAGVIQSPRHLIKEKRETATLKCYPIPRHDTVYWYQQGPGQDPQFLISFYEKMQSDKGSIPDRFSAQQFSDYHSELNMSSLELGDSALYFCASSTTPGGTEAFFGQGTRLTVV.

The chain uses TRBV5-1 and TRBJ1-5; TRBD1 might be the D (5 bases). Germline V gives CDR1 SGHRS, CDR2 YFSETQ. The CDR3 runs 13 residues. V lost 7 bases and J 2 bases, leaving 10 bases between the germline ends. The chain's CDR3 is CASPRQRNQPQHF. CDR3 nucleotide sequence: TGCGCCAGCCCAAGACAGCGCAATCAGCCCCAGCATTTT.

V and J are TRBV6-6 and TRBJ1-1; TRBD1 might be the D (5 bases). Germline V CDR1 and CDR2: MNHNY, SVGAGI (reference sequence). The CDR3 is 13 residues long. With 5 bases removed from V and 5 bases from J, the gap between germline ends came to 12 bases. For the CDR3, the DNA is TGTGCCAGCAGTGCAGGGAAGTGGACTGAAGCTTTCTTT. This gives the protein CASSAGKWTEAFF.

The V call is TRBV4-1, the J call TRBJ2-1; TRBD2 matches 7 bases. The CDR3 consists of 18 residues. Germline loops: CDR1 MGHRA, CDR2 YSYEKL. The J segment lost 3 bases and the V segment lost 0 bases, leaving 11 bases of the junction unmatched. DNA of the CDR3: TGCGCCAGCAGCCAAGATCCTGTGGGGGGGTACAACTACAATGAGCAGTTCTTC. This translates into CASSQDPVGGYNYNEQFF.

The V call is TRBV7-7, the J call TRBJ2-1, with 7 bases fitting TRBD1. CDR1 and CDR2 from the germline V gene are SSHAT and FNYEAQ (reference sequence). After removal of 2 bases from V and 5 bases from J, the junction contained 6 bases not matched to a gene. The CDR3 loop spans 15 amino acids. The CDR3 coding sequence is TGTGCCAGCAGCTTACAAGGGGGCTGGAACAATGAGCAGTTCTTC. It translates to CASSLQGGWNNEQFF.

The chain combines TRBV11-3 with TRBJ2-1, with 8 bases identical to TRBD1. There are 16 residues in the CDR3. Trimming cost V 1 base and J 6 bases; bases outside gene matches: 8. Germline assignment: CDR1 SGHNT and CDR2 YENEEA. The CDR3: CASSLGRGLEANEQFF. CDR3 coding DNA: TGTGCCAGCAGCTTAGGCAGGGGGCTGGAGGCCAATGAGCAGTTCTTC.

The V call is TRBV6-5, the J call TRBJ1-2; TRBD1 matches at 7 bases. The length of the CDR3 is 13 residues. CDR1 MNHEY and CDR2 SVGAGI come from the germline V gene. Losses at the gene ends were 6 bases for V and 7 bases for J; bases not matched to a gene: 8. The CDR3 reads CASRPQGPFGYTF. CDR3 in DNA: TGTGCCAGCAGACCACAGGGGCCCTTTGGCTACACCTTC.